This T cell receptor beta chain was observed in a study of regulatory T cells in long-lasting Graves disease. As for time point: newly diagnosed GD, antithyroid drugs for less than 3 months. Following extraction of RNA from PBMCs, that RNA was used to make the TCR library. The TCR beta library used iRepertoire HTBI primers with Arm-PCR amplification of CDR3. Via MiXCR, TCRdb re-called the multiplex PCR reads, giving one row per CDR3 protein. The sample holds 400,000 to 450,000 distinct CDR3 sequences; 15% are singletons and the top ten take roughly a sixth. Trimming took off 7 bases at V and 6 bases at J, with 18 bases between the two ends. This CDR3 is built from 14 residues. This same sample was also taken into another study, of T cells in Graves' hyperthyroidism and ophthalmopathy.

V usage is TRBV12-3 or TRBV12-4 and J usage is TRBJ1-1; tentative D call: TRBD1 (6 bases). This receptor was obtained from a woman between 25 and 40 years old with Graves disease. The sample was peripheral blood mononuclear cells (PBMCs), taken at new diagnosis, from a patient treated with antithyroid drugs. The CDR3: CASTFYRRGAEAFF. In DNA, the CDR3 is TGTGCCAGCACCTTTTACCGCAGGGGTGCTGAAGCTTTCTTT.